The source of this TCR beta chain is a study of blood T cell repertoires in COVID-19 (TCRdb year 2020). The study in broad terms: The collaborator samples originated in the United States, Italy and Spain and spanned the acute and convalescent phases of COVID-19. The material from the prospective study consisted of cDNA or gDNA derived from T cells, B-cell-depleted T cells, or PBMCs. The dataset comprised deeply sampled blood TCRbeta repertoires from subjects exposed to, actively infected with, or recovered from COVID-19. A freely available public database, intended as a resource for researchers studying the immune response to SARS-CoV-2, is where the repertoires were released. Samples came from the ongoing ImmuneRACE study (first 160 participants) plus 1,254 subjects from 6 global collaborators. The sample metadata nearly always contained a de-identified subject ID, COVID-19 status, age in years and sex. Where available, HLA class I and class II types were obtained from metadata supplied by the sample provider rather than from assay-based typing. Paper-wide results and their limitations: The quantity of clinical and demographic metadata differed by source and by participant and was supplied without curation.

Turning to this clone: Its antigen is unknown. Base qualities are not provided; no much larger clone lies one nucleotide away.

TCRbeta CDR3 regions were amplified from genomic DNA by means of the immunoSEQ Assay, a bias-controlled multiplex PCR. The authors' analysis ran thus. Within the assay, amplification of reference gene primers was used to estimate how many nucleated cells each sample contained. To quantify the absolute abundance of each unique TCRbeta CDR3 rearrangement, sequence reads were collapsed and filtered. For each sample, productive Simpson clonality was calculated as the square root of Simpson's diversity index across productive rearrangements. As stored in TCRdb, this immuneACCESS dataset retains in-frame rearrangements with V and J assigned. A fraction of the clones does not appear; measured against another copy, unresolved V genes explain less than half of the discrepancy, and the remainder lacks a known reason. D and trimming were read from the DNA, whereas the V and J calls and clone size are those reported in that table. The table for this sample lists more than 75,000 clones; approximately 80% of them were counted only once. The ten largest clones add up to about 12% of the sample.

The collaborating institutions used their own protocols to collect whole blood in K2EDTA tubes. Collaborator samples were shipped for TCRbeta analysis as frozen whole blood, isolated PBMCs, or DNA extracted from either sample type. Including the terminal cysteine and phenylalanine, the CDR3 comprises 17 residues. Here the CDR3 DNA is all that survives: 51 bases in frame from base 1. Input material: peripheral blood. The sequence joins TRBV7-5 to TRBJ1-4; the listed D gene, TRBD1, was not tested against the DNA. TRBV7-5 represents a pseudogene. This TCR was sampled from a human donor in a cohort sampled during active COVID-19. The CDR3 is CARSPRQGGATNEKLFF. The sequenced DNA: TGTGCCAGAAGCCCGAGACAGGGGGGGGCAACTAATGAAAAACTGTTTTTT.